This T cell receptor beta chain was recorded in a study of beta chain features in type 1 diabetes. Findings and caveats of the study: A cDNA-based sequencing approach could over-represent cells with high TCR expression. TCRB CDR3s were moderately but significantly shorter in Type 1 diabetes patients in all four CD4+ subsets.

This clone was picked up a small number of times. Its specificity is unknown. Blood was collected once per donor into heparin, averaging about 0.12 L. CD4+ cells of the naive, central memory, regulatory and stem cell-like memory types were sorted via CD45RO/CCR7/CD25/CD127/CD95/CD27. The whole isolated RNA underwent reverse transcription, so sequencing captured expressed TCRB transcripts. Assay used: immunoSEQ multiplex PCR; TCRdb lists only in-frame clones, some missing. The sample contains about 260,000 clones, around 24% of which appear only once. The CDR3 is 15 residues long. V shed 7 bases and J 8 bases; nucleotides not matched to a gene: 12. Germline CDR1 reads SGHDT; CDR2 reads YYEEEE.

The sample consisted of naive CD4+ T cells from blood. This receptor was obtained from a woman in her twenties or thirties with type 1 diabetes. The chain is built from TRBV5-6 and TRBJ2-1; 10 positions agree with TRBD2. Here the CDR3 DNA reads TGTGCCAGCTCGAGGACTAGCGGACTTGTGGATGAGCAGTTCTTC. This gives the protein CASSRTSGLVDEQFF.